This T cell receptor (beta chain) came from a study of blood T cell repertoires in COVID-19. Study at large: Nucleic acid was either cDNA or gDNA, and it came from T cells, B-cell-depleted T cells, or PBMCs.

TCRdb's table, derived via immunoSEQ multiplex PCR, lists solely in-frame clones and lacks some. The repertoire includes around 100,000 clones, 85% to 90% of them detected once, and 5.1% sits in the top ten. The germline V gene encodes CDR1 SGHAT and CDR2 FQNNGV. V dropped 0 bases and J dropped 5 bases, with 15 bases sitting between them. CDR3 length equals 16 residues. The sequenced material came from peripheral blood. The clonotype was recovered from a human donor in a cohort sampled during active COVID-19. The chain couples TRBV11-2 to TRBJ2-3; D is perhaps TRBD2 (6 bases). CDR3: CASSLDLGGWIDTQYF. CDR3 in DNA: TGTGCCAGCAGCTTAGATCTGGGGGGATGGATAGATACGCAGTATTTT.